This T cell receptor beta chain appears in the sequencing data of a study of T cells in Graves' hyperthyroidism and ophthalmopathy. General study findings and limits: Before onset, ophthalmopathy was predicted by the model a median roughly six months earlier. Appearing also in blood were most of the thyroid clonotypes expanded above 0.001. Ophthalmopathy was separated from stable hyperthyroidism by a 13 V-J model.

RNA transcripts were the template for amplifying TCR beta CDR3 regions. Primed by the HTBI set, a first-round RT-PCR was run on the TCR CDR3. TCRdb processed the multiplex PCR reads anew with MiXCR; each CDR3 protein has one entry. This table holds 300,000 to 450,000 distinct CDR3 sequences, about 18% found once. Looked up from germline, CDR1 is DFQATT and CDR2 is SNEGSKA (reference sequence). With 0 bases removed from V and 4 bases from J, the gap between germline ends came to 15 bases. This CDR3 has 15 amino acids. Concerning this clonotype itself: Its cognate antigen is unknown.

Hyperthyroidism had been newly diagnosed in patients aged 18 to 65, and its duration was under 2 months. The sequence was obtained from a young woman with Graves' hyperthyroidism that later progressed to Graves' ophthalmopathy. V and J are TRBV20-1 and TRBJ1-2, with D possibly being TRBD1 (5 bases). The sequenced material came from blood. CDR3 nucleotides: TGCAGTGCTAGAGAAAGGGCAGGGCTAAGCTATGGCTACACCTTC. Translation gives CSARERAGLSYGYTF.